Sequencing of this T cell receptor (beta chain) was carried out in a study of technical replicates of blood from several donors. The CDR3 spans 13 residues. V trimming: 5 bases; J trimming: 7 bases; junction bases outside the gene matches: 5. CDR1 and CDR2 (germline): GTSNPN, SVGIG (reference sequence). The data were produced by immunoSEQ multiplex PCR, yet TCRdb's version contains in-frame clones alone and is incomplete. The sample has approximately 76,000 clones; approximately 97% are singletons. V usage is TRBV30 and J usage is TRBJ2-1, with 10 bases lining up with TRBD2. Sequencing was carried out using T cells isolated from PBMCs. The source is a human donor in good health. The CDR3 DNA is TGTGCCTGGGACCCTAGCGGGGGAAATGAGCAGTTCTTC. This encodes CAWDPSGGNEQFF.